This TCR beta chain was obtained from a study of identifying expanded T cells in peripheral blood. TCRdb keeps only in-frame clones here, not all; method: immunoSEQ multiplex PCR. The data contain 120,000 or so clones, over 65% of them singletons. V dropped 1 base and J dropped 7 bases, with 16 bases sitting between them. Germline assignment: CDR1 SGHTA and CDR2 FQGNSA. The CDR3 length is 15 residues. The sequence came from a person aged 18-69 years in good health. This chain connects TRBV7-2 to TRBJ1-2; D gene uncertain. Sequences were obtained from blood. The CDR3 region is CASSLVGRGVGGYTF. The CDR3 DNA is TGTGCCAGCAGCTTAGTGGGCCGTGGAGTGGGTGGCTACACCTTC.